Detailed here is one T cell receptor (beta chain). The target antigen is unknown. CDR1 is MNHNY, CDR2 SVGAGI, per germline (reference sequence). This CDR3 comprises 15 residues. V was trimmed by 5 bases and J by 3 bases, leaving 17 bases between them. Researchers ran the PCR with 60 Vbeta and 13 Jbeta primers. The data were produced by immunoSEQ multiplex PCR, yet TCRdb's version contains in-frame clones alone and is incomplete. In the table there are approximately 76,000 clones, over 60% of which are singletons. This specimen comes from a study of cytomegalovirus exposure and HLA in healthy donors. Study observations and caveats: Analyzed later, most CMV-associated TCR beta chains appeared HLA-restricted.

Sequencing was carried out using PBMCs. The clonotype comes from a woman between 40 and 55 years old in good health and CMV-seropositive. The gene calls are TRBV6-6 and TRBJ2-7; perhaps TRBD1 as D (6 bases). CDR3 residues: CASSPPDSSFYEQYF. The CDR3 DNA sequence: TGTGCCAGCAGTCCCCCGGACAGTTCCTTCTACGAGCAGTACTTC.